The 8 T cell receptor delta chains below all came from one sample that was sequenced in a study of gamma-delta chains in newborns, infants, children. TCRdb reanalyzed the reads using CATT. This sample yields around 8,100 delta-chain clones, of which about 3.2% are seen a single time; 16% belongs to the top ten. The sequenced material came from blood. These receptors were collected from a child who was a newborn, infant or young child, either healthy, febrile or measles-vaccinated (not recorded which).

There are a few counts of this clone. Germline is not matched at one junction end, which may reflect a read error. Other nucleotide sequences from this sample produce the same CDR3. The J gene is TRDJ3, the V gene TRDV2; 8 positions match TRDD3. Germline V gene lookup returns CDR1 GEAIGNYY and CDR2 EKD. CDR3 length: 20 residues. CDR3 in DNA: TGTGCCTGTGACACCCGGGATACGCGACTCCAATCCTGGGACACCCGACAGATGTTCTTC. It is translated as CACDTRDTRLQSWDTRQMFF.

This clone was counted ten times or more. This chain uses TRDV2 with TRDJ3; D might be TRDD3 (6 bases). This CDR3 region has 18 residues. Trimming removed 0 bases at V and 0 bases at J, with 11 bases between. Looked up from germline, CDR1 is GEAIGNYY and CDR2 is EKD. CDR3 nucleotides: TGTGCCTGTGACACCGGGGATTGGAGCTCCTGGGACACCCGACAGATGTTTTTC. It translates to CACDTGDWSSWDTRQMFF.

With respect to this clone: Sequence at one end of the junction differs from germline and may be a read error. V is TRDV2 and J is TRDJ3; 13 nucleotides align to TRDD3. Germline V gene lookup returns CDR1 GEAIGNYY and CDR2 EKD. The CDR3 consists of 21 residues. The CDR3 loop is CARDKVLGDTRFSWDTRQMFF. DNA for the CDR3: TGTGCCCGTGACAAAGTACTGGGGGATACGCGATTCTCCTGGGACACCCGACAGATGTTTTTC.

Notes on this clone: The junction departs from the called germline gene at one end, perhaps through a read error. The gene calls are TRDV2 and TRDJ3, with TRDD3 matching over 10 bases. CDR1 and CDR2 (germline): GEAIGNYY, EKD. This CDR3 region has 19 residues. This CDR3 is CACDELGDASSRDTRQMFF. The CDR3, as DNA: TGTGCCTGTGACGAACTGGGGGATGCCAGCTCCCGGGACACCCGACAGATGTTTTTC.

The chain links TRDV2 to TRDJ3, with 7 bases fitting TRDD3. The CDR3 is 18 amino acids. V was pared by 1 base and J by 0 bases, with 5 bases of the junction left unmatched. Germline CDR1 is GEAIGNYY and CDR2 is EKD. CDR3 in DNA: TGTGCCTGTGACACACTGGGGAGGAGCTCCTGGGACACCCGACAGATGTTTTTC. Translated, it gives CACDTLGRSSWDTRQMFF.

This clone appeared a few times. A much larger clone sits a single nucleotide away, making a read error possible. This sequence joins TRDV2 and TRDJ2; 10 bases are shared with TRDD3. This CDR3 contains 17 residues. V gave up 3 bases and J gave up 2 bases; unmatched junction bases: 8. Germline V lookup: CDR1 GEAIGNYY, CDR2 EKD. The CDR3 DNA follows: TGTGCCTGTGACGTCTTACTGGGGGATGGATTGACAGCACAACTCTTCTTT. Translation gives CACDVLLGDGLTAQLFF.

As regards this clone: This could be a read error, since a much larger clone is one nucleotide away. This chain links TRDV2 with TRDJ3, with TRDD3 matching over 13 bases. Here the J gene was assigned by germline matching of the DNA, as TCRdb has none. Germline CDR1 reads GEAIGNYY; CDR2 reads EKD. CDR3 length: 20 amino acids. Written as DNA, the CDR3 is TGCGCCTGTGACATACTGGGGGATACGCGGAGCTCCTGGGACACCCGACAGATGTTTTTC. It translates to CACDILGDTRSSWDTRQMFF.

This clone is categorized as medium-sized (0.01 to 0.1%). The chain carries TRDV2 and TRDJ3, with 9 nucleotides matching TRDD3. The CDR3 loop spans 20 amino acids. Per germline, CDR1 GEAIGNYY and CDR2 EKD. V lost 1 base and J lost 5; bases outside the gene matches: 14. Written as DNA, the CDR3 is TGTGCCTGTGACACGATTACTGGGGGACTCGACCCCCGGGACACCCGACAGATGTTTTTC. Its protein is CACDTITGGLDPRDTRQMFF.